This TCR beta chain was obtained from a study of T cell changes during pregnancy in multiple sclerosis. Sequencing was performed with immunoSEQ multiplex PCR; in TCRdb, only in-frame clones are kept and a portion is missing. The sample holds 100,000 or so clones, roughly 92% seen once. The sequenced sample was peripheral blood, obtained after pregnancy. This TCR was recovered from a female donor with multiple sclerosis, enrolled in a pregnancy study.

The CDR3 region is CASSTLAGSLNEQFF. The CDR3 bases are TGCGCCAGCAGCACCTTAGCGGGCTCCCTCAATGAGCAGTTCTTC. This sequence joins TRBV5-1 and TRBJ2-1, with 7 bases aligning to TRBD2. Germline V gene sequence: CDR1 SGHRS, CDR2 YFSETQ. The ends lost 4 bases at V and 6 bases at J; junction bases unmatched: 10. CDR3 size: 15 residues.